This T cell receptor (beta chain) was recorded in a study of cytomegalovirus exposure and HLA in healthy donors. Study details: Early on, a data release was issued that held some 85 million unique TCRs from HLA-typed donors. Notes on the study in general: Later on, an analysis found that several of the most significant clusters appeared to be linked to common viral pathogens, which included parvovirus B19. It was confirmed in vitro that three of the CMV-associated chains were specific for CMV antigens. The study designated about 160 TCR beta chains cytomegalovirus-associated.

V gave up 1 base and J gave up 0 bases, with 4 bases separating them. The germline gives CDR1 MNHNS, CDR2 SASEGT. This CDR3 region has 14 residues. Comment on this clone: No antigen is known for it.

The PCR used 60 Vbeta and 13 Jbeta primers. Profiled with immunoSEQ multiplex PCR; TCRdb holds only in-frame clones, not every one. The sample carries about 190,000 clones, approximately 80% recorded once. The source material was PBMCs. The chain uses TRBV6-1 and TRBJ1-3; D call uncertain. This receptor was identified in a man aged 40-49 years in good health and CMV-seropositive. The CDR3 is CASSEGSSGNTIYF. The CDR3 DNA follows: TGTGCCAGCAGTGAAGGCAGCTCTGGAAACACCATATATTTT.